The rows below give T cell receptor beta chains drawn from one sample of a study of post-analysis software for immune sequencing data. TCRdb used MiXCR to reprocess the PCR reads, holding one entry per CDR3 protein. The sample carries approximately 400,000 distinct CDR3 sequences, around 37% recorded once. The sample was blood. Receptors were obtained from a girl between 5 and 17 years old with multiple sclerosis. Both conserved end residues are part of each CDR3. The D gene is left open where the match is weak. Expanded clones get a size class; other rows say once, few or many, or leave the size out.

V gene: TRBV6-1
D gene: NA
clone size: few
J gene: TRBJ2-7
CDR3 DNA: TGTGCCAGCAGTCAGACCTGGATAGGGCAGTACTTC
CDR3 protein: CASSQTWIGQYF

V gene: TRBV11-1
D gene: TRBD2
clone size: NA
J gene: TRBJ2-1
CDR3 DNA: TGTGCCAACAGGGTGGGACTAGCCGAATTGGGTGAGCAGTTCTTC
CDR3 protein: CANRVGLAELGEQFF

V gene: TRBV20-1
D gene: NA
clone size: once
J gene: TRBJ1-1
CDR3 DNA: TGCAGGGCGGCGGGGAACACTGAAGCTTTCTTT
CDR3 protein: CRAAGNTEAFF

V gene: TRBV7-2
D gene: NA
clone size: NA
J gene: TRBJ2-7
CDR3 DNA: TGTGCCAGCAGCTTGGCACCCAGGGTCTACGAGCAGTACTTC
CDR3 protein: CASSLAPRVYEQYF

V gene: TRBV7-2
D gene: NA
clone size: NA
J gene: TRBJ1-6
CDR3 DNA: TGTGCCAGCAGCTCAAGGCCGGTAGGGTGGGATAATTCACCCCTCCACTTT
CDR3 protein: CASSSRPVGWDNSPLHF

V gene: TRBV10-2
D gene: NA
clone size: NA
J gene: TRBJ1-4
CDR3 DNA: TGCGCCAGCAGCCCCGGACGGATAAATGAAAAACTGTTTTTT
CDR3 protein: CASSPGRINEKLFF

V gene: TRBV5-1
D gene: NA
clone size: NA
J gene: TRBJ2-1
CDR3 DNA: TGCGCCAGCCGATATCCGGGACTCGAGACCAATGAGCAGTTCTTC
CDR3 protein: CASRYPGLETNEQFF

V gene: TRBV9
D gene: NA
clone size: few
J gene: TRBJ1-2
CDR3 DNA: TGTGCCAGCACACGCCGGGCCTACTATGGCTACACCTTC
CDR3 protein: CASTRRAYYGYTF

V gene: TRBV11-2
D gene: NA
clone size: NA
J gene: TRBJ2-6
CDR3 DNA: TGTGCCAGCAGCTTAGAGGGTGGGGCCAACGTCCTGACTTTC
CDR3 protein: CASSLEGGANVLTF

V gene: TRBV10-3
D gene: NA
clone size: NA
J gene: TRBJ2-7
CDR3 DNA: TGTGCCATCAGTGACCCCACAGGGTTAGGTTACGAGCAGTACTTC
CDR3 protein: CAISDPTGLGYEQYF

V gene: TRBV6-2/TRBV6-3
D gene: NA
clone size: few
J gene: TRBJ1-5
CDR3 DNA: TGTGCCAGCAGTTCCTATATTAATCAGCCCCAGCATTTT
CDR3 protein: CASSSYINQPQHF

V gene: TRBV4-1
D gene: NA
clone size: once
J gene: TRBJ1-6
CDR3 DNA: TGCGCCAGCAGCCACAGTACGGTGCGGACTCGCAATTCACCCCTCCACTTT
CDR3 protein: CASSHSTVRTRNSPLHF

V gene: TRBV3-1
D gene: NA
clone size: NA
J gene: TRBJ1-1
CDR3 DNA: TGTGCCAGCAGCTCAACGGGAGGGGTCACTGAAGCTTTCTTT
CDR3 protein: CASSSTGGVTEAFF

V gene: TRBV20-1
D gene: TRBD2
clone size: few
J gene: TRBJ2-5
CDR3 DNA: TGCAGTGCTTGGACTAGCGGGGACCAACAAGAGACCCAGTACTTC
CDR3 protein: CSAWTSGDQQETQYF

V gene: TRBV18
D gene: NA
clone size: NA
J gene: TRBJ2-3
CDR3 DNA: TGTGCCAGCTCACCAACGGTAACAGATACGCAGTATTTT
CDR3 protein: CASSPTVTDTQYF

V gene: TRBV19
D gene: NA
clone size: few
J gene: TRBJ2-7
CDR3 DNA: TGTGCCAGTATGGCGGGGTCGGGCGGAGGATACGAGCAGTACTTC
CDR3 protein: CASMAGSGGGYEQYF

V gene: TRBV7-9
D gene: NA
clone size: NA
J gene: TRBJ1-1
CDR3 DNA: TGTGCCAGCAGCTTAGGAGGGGTCATGAACACTGAAGCTTTCTTT
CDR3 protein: CASSLGGVMNTEAFF

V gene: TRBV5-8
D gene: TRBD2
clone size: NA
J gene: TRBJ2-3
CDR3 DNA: TGTGCCAGCAGCTTAACACTAGCGGGGGATACAGATACGCAGTATTTT
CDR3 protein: CASSLTLAGDTDTQYF

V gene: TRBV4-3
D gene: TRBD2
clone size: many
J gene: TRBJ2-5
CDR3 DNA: TGCGCCAGCAGCCCAGTGGCAGGGACTAGCGAATATCGGGGGACCCAGTACTTC
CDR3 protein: CASSPVAGTSEYRGTQYF

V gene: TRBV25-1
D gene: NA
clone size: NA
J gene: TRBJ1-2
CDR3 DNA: TGTGCCAGCAGTGACAGGCTCTATGGCTACACCTTC
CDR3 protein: CASSDRLYGYTF

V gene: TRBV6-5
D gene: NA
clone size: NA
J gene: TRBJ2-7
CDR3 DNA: TGTGCCAGCAGGAACGGGATTAGTTCCTACGAGCAGTACTTC
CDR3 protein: CASRNGISSYEQYF

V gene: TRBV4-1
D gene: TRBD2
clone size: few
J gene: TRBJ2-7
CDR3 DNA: TGCGCCAGCAGCCTCGGGGGTAGCGGGGGGGTCTACGAGCAGTACTTC
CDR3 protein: CASSLGGSGGVYEQYF

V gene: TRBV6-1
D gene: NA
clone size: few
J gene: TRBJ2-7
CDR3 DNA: TGTGCCAGCAGTGACGCGGGTCCTTACGAGCAGTACTTC
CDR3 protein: CASSDAGPYEQYF

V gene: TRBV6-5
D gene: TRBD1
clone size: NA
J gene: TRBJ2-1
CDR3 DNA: TGTGCCAGCAGATCACAGGGGGCGTACAATGAGCAGTTCTTC
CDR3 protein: CASRSQGAYNEQFF

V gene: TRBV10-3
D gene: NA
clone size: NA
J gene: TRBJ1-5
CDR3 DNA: TGTGCCATCAGTTCGGCAGGCGGCAATCAGCCCCAGCATTTT
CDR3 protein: CAISSAGGNQPQHF

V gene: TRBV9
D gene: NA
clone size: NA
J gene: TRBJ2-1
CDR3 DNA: TGTGCCAGCAGCGTAGCCGCCACGGGACGCAATGAGCAGTTCTTC
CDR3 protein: CASSVAATGRNEQFF

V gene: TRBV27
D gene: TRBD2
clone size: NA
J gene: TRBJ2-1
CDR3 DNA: TGTGCCAGCAGTCCTTATAGCGGGGGCCTTCACAATGAGCAGTTCTTC
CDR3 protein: CASSPYSGGLHNEQFF

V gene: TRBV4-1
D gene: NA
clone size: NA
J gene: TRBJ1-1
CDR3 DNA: TGCGCCAGCAGCCAATCTACGGTGAACACTGAAGCTTTCTTT
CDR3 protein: CASSQSTVNTEAFF

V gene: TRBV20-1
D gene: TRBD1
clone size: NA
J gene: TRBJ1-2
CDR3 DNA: TGCAGTGCTAGTAGGGGGCAGGAAGATGGCTACACCTTC
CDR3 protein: CSASRGQEDGYTF

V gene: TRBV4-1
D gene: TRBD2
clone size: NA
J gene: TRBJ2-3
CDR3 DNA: TGCGCCAGCAGCCAAGGTAGGCGGGGGTTCACAGATACGCAGTATTTT
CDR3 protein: CASSQGRRGFTDTQYF

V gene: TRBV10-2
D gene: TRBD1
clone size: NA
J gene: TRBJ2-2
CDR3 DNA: TGCGCCAGCAGTGAGTCGGGGACAGCTACCGGGGAGCTGTTTTTT
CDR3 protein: CASSESGTATGELFF

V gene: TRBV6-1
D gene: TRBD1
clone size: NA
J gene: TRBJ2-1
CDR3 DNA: TGTGCCACCCGGGACAGGGGAAATGAGCAGTTCTTC
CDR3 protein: CATRDRGNEQFF

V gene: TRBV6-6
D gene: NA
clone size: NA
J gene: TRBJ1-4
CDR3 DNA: TGTGCCAGCAGAGTTACAGGGCCAGCTAATGAAAAACTGTTTTTT
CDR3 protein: CASRVTGPANEKLFF

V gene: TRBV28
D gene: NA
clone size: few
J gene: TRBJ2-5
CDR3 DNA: TGTGCCAGCAGGACGATCCGGCAGGGTGGACAGACCCAGTACTTC
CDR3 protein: CASRTIRQGGQTQYF

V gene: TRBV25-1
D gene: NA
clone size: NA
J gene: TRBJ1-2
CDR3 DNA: TGTGCCAGCAGTAACGACGCGGGGGGTCATGGCTACACCTTC
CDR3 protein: CASSNDAGGHGYTF

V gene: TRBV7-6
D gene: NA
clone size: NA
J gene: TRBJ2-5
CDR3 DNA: TGTGCCAGCAGCTTCGACCCGGGGACGGTCCGAGAGACCCAGTACTTC
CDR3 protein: CASSFDPGTVRETQYF

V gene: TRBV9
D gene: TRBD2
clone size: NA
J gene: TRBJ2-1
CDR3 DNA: TGTGCCAGCAGCGTAGTTGGGAGCGGGGATTACAATGAGCAGTTCTTC
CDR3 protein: CASSVVGSGDYNEQFF

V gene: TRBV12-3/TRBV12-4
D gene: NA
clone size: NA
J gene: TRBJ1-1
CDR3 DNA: TGTGCCAGCAGTGTAAGGGCGGCTGTGAACACTGAAGCTTTCTTT
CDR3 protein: CASSVRAAVNTEAFF

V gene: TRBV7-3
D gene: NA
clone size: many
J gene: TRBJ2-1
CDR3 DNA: TGTGCCAGCAGCAAGACCACAGACAATGAGCAGTTCTTC
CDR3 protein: CASSKTTDNEQFF

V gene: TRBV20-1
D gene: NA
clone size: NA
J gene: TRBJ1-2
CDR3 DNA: TGCAGTGCTAGAGATCCAGGGGCCGGGGAGTATGGCTACACCTTC
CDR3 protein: CSARDPGAGEYGYTF

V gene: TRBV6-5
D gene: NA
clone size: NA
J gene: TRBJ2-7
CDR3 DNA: TGTGCCAGCAGTTACTCGCGACAGTTCAGACCCTACGAGCAGTACTTC
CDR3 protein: CASSYSRQFRPYEQYF

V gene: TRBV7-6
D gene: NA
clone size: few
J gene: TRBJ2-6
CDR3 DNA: TGTGCCAGCAGCCCCGAACACGGCGGGGATGCTGGGGCCAACGTCCCGACTTTC
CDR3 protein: CASSPEHGGDAGANVPTF

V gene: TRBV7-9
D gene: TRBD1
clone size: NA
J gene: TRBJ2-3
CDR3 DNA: TGTGCCAGCAGCTCGACAGGGGTGGCAGATACGCAGTATTTT
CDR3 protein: CASSSTGVADTQYF

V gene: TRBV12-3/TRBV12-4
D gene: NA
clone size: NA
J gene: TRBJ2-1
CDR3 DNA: TGTGCCAGCGGACGCGGGTACGGAGATGAGCAGTTCTTC
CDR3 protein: CASGRGYGDEQFF

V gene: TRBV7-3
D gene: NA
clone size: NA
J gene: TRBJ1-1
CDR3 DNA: TGTGCCAGCAGCTTAACGAGTGGGGGACTCACGAACACTGAAGCTTTCTTT
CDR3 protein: CASSLTSGGLTNTEAFF

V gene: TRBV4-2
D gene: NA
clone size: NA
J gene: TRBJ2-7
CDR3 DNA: TGTGCCAGCAGCCCTACAGAGAGTGCCTCCTACGAGCAGTACTTC
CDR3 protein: CASSPTESASYEQYF

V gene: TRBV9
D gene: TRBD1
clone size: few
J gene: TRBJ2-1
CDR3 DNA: TGTGCCAGCAGCTCACCCCGGGACAGGGGCTACAATGAGCAGTTCTTC
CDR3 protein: CASSSPRDRGYNEQFF

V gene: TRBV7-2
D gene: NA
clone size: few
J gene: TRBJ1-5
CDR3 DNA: TGTGCCAGCAGCCCTGGGACCAGCAATCAGCCCCAGCATTTT
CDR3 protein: CASSPGTSNQPQHF

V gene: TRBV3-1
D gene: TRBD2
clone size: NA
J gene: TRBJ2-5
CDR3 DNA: TGTGCCAGCAGCCAATTCCTAGCGGCCCAAGAGACCCAGTACTTC
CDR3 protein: CASSQFLAAQETQYF

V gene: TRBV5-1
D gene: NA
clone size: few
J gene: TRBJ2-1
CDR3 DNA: TGCGCCAGCAGCTTGGAGGGGACACCTTACAATGAGCAGTTCTTC
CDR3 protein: CASSLEGTPYNEQFF

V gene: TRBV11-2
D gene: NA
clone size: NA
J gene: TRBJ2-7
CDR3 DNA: TGTGCCAGCAGCCCTGGATCCTTCGGAGAGCAGTACTTC
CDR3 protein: CASSPGSFGEQYF

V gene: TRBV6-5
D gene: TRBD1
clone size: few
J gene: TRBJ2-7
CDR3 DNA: TGTGCCAGCAGTTACTCCCCCCTAGGACAGGCCGAGCAGTACTTC
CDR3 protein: CASSYSPLGQAEQYF

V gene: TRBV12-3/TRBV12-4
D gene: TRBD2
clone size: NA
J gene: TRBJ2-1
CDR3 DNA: TGTGCCAGCAGTTTAGCTTCACTAGCGGGGGTCGGAGAGCAGTTCTTC
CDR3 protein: CASSLASLAGVGEQFF

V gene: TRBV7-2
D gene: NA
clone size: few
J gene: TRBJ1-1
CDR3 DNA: TGTGCCAGCAGCTTAGATGACTCTATAGGGGCTTTCTTT
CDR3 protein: CASSLDDSIGAFF

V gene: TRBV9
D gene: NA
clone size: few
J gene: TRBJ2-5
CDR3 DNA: TGTGCCAGCAGCGTAGCTGGGGGGCCGGAGACCCAGTACTTC
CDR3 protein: CASSVAGGPETQYF

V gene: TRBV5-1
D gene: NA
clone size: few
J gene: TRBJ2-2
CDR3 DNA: TGCGCCAGCAGCCCGAGGGGACACACCGGGGAGCTGTTTTTT
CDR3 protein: CASSPRGHTGELFF

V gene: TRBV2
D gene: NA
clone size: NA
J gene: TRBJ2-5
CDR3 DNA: TGTGCCAGCAGCGGTAGCGGCGGGGGCCTGGAGACCCAGTACTTC
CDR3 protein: CASSGSGGGLETQYF

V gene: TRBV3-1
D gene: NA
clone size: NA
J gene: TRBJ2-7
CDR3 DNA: TGTGCCAGCAGCCAAACCAGGAATTACGAGCAGTACTTC
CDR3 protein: CASSQTRNYEQYF

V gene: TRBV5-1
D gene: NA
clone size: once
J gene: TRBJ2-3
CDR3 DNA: TGCGCCAGCAGCCCTAGGACTGGGGATGGTACGCAGTATTTT
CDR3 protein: CASSPRTGDGTQYF

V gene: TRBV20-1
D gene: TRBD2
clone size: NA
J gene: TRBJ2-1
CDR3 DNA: TGCAGTGCTCGCGGGACTAGCGGGGTTGGTGAGCAGTTCTTC
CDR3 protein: CSARGTSGVGEQFF